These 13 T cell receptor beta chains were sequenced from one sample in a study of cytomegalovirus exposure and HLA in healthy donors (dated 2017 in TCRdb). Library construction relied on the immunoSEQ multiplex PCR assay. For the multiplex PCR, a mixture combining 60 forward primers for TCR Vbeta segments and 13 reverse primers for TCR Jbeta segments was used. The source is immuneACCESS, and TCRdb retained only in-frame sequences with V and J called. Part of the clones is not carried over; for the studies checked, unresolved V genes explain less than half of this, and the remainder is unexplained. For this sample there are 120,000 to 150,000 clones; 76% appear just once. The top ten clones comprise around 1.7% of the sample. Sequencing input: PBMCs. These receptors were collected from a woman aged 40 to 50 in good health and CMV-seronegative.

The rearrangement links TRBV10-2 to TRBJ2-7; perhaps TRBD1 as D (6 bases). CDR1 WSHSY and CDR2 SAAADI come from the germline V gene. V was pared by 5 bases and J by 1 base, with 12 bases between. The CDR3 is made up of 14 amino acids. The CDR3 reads CASSPADRSYEQYF. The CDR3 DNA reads TGCGCCAGCAGTCCGGCGGACAGATCCTACGAGCAGTACTTC.

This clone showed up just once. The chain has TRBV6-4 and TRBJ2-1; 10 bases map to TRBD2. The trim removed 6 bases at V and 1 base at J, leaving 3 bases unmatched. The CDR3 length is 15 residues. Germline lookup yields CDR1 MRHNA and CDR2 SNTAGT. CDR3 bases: TGTGCCAGCAGCCCTAGCGGGAGTTCCTACAATGAGCAGTTCTTC. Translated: CASSPSGSSYNEQFF.

DNA of the CDR3: TGTGCCAGTAGTATAGGGACTGGGGACTACGAGCAGTACTTC. Translated, it gives CASSIGTGDYEQYF. The J gene is TRBJ2-7, the V gene TRBV19; D is possibly TRBD2 (5 bases). CDR3 length equals 14 residues. Germline-derived CDR1 and CDR2 are LNHDA and SQIVND (reference sequence). V dropped 1 base and J dropped 3 bases, with 10 bases sitting between them.

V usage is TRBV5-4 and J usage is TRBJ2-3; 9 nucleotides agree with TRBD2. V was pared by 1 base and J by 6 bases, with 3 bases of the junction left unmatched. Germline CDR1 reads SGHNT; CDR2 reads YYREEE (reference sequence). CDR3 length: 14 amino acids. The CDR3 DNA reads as TGTGCCAGCAGCTTGTGGCTAGCGGGGGATACGCAGTATTTT. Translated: CASSLWLAGDTQYF.

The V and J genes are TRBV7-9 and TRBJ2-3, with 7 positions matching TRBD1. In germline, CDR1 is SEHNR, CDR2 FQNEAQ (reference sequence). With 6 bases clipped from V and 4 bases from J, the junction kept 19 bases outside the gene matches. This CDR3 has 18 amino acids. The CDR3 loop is CASSLTPGQPGDADTQYF. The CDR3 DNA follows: TGTGCCAGCAGTTTAACCCCGGGACAGCCAGGGGACGCAGATACGCAGTATTTT.

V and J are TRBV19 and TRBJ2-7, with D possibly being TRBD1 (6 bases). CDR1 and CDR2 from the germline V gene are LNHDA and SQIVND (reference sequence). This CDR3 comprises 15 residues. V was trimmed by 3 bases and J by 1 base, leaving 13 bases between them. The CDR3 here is CASSMYRTASYEQYF. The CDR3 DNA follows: TGTGCCAGTAGTATGTATAGGACAGCATCCTACGAGCAGTACTTC.

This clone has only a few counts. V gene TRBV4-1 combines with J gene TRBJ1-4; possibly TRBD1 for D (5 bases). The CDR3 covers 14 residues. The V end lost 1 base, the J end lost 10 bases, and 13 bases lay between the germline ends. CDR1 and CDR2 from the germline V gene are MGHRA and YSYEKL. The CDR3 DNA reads TGCGCCAGCAGCCAAGTGGACGGGGGGGGAAAACTGTTTTTT. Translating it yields CASSQVDGGGKLFF.

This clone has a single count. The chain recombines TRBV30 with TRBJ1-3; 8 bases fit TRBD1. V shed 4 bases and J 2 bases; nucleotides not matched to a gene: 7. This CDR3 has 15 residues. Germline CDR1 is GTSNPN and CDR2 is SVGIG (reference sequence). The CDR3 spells CAWNPTGVTGNTIYF. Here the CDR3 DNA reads TGTGCCTGGAACCCGACAGGGGTGACTGGAAACACCATATATTTT.

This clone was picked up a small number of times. The CDR3 protein is CASSLGRAYEQYF. The CDR3 DNA sequence: TGTGCCAGCAGCTTGGGTAGAGCCTACGAGCAGTACTTC. The chain is built from TRBV5-6 and TRBJ2-7; D gene uncertain. The CDR3 runs 13 residues. Trimming left V 0 bases short and J 2 bases short, with 6 bases between. Per germline, CDR1 SGHDT and CDR2 YYEEEE.

CDR3 DNA sequence: TGTGCCAGCAGTTACACCCAGGGGGCTGAAAAACTGTTTTTT. Translation: CASSYTQGAEKLFF. This rearrangement joins TRBV6-5 to TRBJ1-4; the match to TRBD1 covers 8 bases. Trimming took 2 bases from V and 7 from J; bases not matched to a gene: 3. Germline V gives CDR1 MNHEY, CDR2 SVGAGI. The CDR3 is 14 amino acids.

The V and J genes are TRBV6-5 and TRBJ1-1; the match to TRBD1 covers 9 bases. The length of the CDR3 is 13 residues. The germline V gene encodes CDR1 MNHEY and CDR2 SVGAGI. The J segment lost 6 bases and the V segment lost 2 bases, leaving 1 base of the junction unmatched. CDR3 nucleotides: TGTGCCAGCAGTTACGGGACAGGGTCTGAAGCTTTCTTT. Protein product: CASSYGTGSEAFF.

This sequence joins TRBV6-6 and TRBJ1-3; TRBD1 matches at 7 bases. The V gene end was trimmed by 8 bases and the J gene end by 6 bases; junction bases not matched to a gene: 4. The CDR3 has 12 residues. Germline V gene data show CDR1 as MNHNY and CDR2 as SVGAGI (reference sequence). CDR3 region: CASRDSLNTIYF. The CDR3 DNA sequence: TGTGCCAGCCGGGACAGTTTAAACACCATATATTTT.

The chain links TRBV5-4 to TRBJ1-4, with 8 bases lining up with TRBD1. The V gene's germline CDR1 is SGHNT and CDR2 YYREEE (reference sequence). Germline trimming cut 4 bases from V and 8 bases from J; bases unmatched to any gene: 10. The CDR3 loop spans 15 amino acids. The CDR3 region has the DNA TGTGCCAGCAGCCCACCGGGACAGGATATGGAAAAACTGTTTTTT. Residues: CASSPPGQDMEKLFF.